This T cell receptor (beta chain) comes out of a study of response to subunit inactivated influenza vaccine. Unmatched junction bases numbered 7, after V lost 3 bases and J lost 2 bases. The CDR3 runs 15 residues. Germline values: CDR1 LGHDT, CDR2 YNNKEL (reference sequence). TCRdb redid the calling of the RT-PCR reads with MiXCR, one entry per CDR3 protein. The sample has 500,000 to 550,000 distinct CDR3 sequences, around a quarter seen once; the top ten hold about 3%. These data also formed part of another study, on T cells expressing NK-cell markers. From that second work: Production of TCR beta cDNA relied on 5'RACE template switching with UMIs. Sequencing of TCR beta repertoires drew on sorted CD3+CD56+NKG2C+, CD3+CD56+NKG2C- and CD3+CD56-NKG2C+ T cells. Within the sequenced cohort of eight donors, seven exhibited HCMV seropositivity and one was seronegative. Specificity for HCMV among expanded NKG2C+ T cell clones was not established.

This receptor was taken from a man in his forties or fifties who received an inactivated influenza vaccine. The input for sequencing was CD4+ T cells sorted from PBMCs, taken roughly 12 days after vaccination. This chain joins TRBV3-1 and TRBJ2-7, with 7 bases matching TRBD1. Here the CDR3 reads CASSQGPTGTYEQYF. The CDR3, as DNA: TGTGCCAGCAGCCAGGGCCCGACAGGGACCTACGAGCAGTACTTC.